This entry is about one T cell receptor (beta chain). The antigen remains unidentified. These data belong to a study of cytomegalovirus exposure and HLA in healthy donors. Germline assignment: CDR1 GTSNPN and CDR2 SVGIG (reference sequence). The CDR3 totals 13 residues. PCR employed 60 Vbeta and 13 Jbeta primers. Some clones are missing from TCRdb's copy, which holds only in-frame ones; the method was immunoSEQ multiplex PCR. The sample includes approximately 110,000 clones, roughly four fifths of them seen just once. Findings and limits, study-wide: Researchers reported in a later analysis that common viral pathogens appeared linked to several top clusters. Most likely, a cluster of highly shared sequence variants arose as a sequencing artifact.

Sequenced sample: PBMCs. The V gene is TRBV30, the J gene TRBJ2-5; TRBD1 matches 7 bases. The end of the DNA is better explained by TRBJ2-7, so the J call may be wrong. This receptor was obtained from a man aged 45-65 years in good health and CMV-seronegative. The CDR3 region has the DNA TGTGCCTCCTACAGGGGCCCACCCTACGAGCAGTACTTC. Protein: CASYRGPPYEQYF.